This section outlines one TCR beta chain sequence together with its context. Using immunoSEQ multiplex PCR, the repertoire was profiled, and TCRdb retains in-frame clones only, with some absent. Of 46,000 or so clones listed, almost 90% are singletons. This sample is drawn from a study of T cell changes during pregnancy in multiple sclerosis. This clonotype was obtained from a female donor in good health, enrolled as a control in a pregnancy study. The sample in question was peripheral blood, obtained in the second trimester of pregnancy.

CDR3: CASSVLLGGEAFF. In DNA form, the CDR3 reads TGTGCCAGCAGCGTCCTATTGGGGGGTGAAGCTTTCTTT. The chain combines TRBV9 with TRBJ1-1; D may be TRBD1 (5 bases). Trimming removed 2 bases from V and 7 bases from J, with 12 bases in between. The germline V gene encodes CDR1 SGDLS and CDR2 YYNGEE. This CDR3 has 13 amino acids.